The 13 T cell receptor beta chains reported below all come from one sample, sequenced in a study of blood T cell repertoires in COVID-19. The assay was immunoSEQ multiplex PCR, and TCRdb's table has in-frame clones only and misses some. The profile shows over 150,000 clones, around 87% of them singletons. The specimen sequenced was peripheral blood. The receptors here all came from a man in his 60s with COVID-19, enrolled during active disease.

The count of this clone is one. The rearrangement joins TRBV7-2 to TRBJ2-5; 8 bases match TRBD2. Germline V gene sequence: CDR1 SGHTA, CDR2 FQGNSA. Unmatched junction bases numbered 7, after V lost 3 bases and J lost 4 bases. This CDR3 is built from 15 residues. For the CDR3, the DNA is TGTGCCAGCAGCTTGGCCGGGGGGGGCGCAGAGACCCAGTACTTC. Amino acid sequence: CASSLAGGGAETQYF.

V and J are TRBV9 and TRBJ2-2; maybe TRBD2 (5 bases). Germline values: CDR1 SGDLS, CDR2 YYNGEE. This CDR3 is 16 amino acids long. Deletions cut 3 bases from V and 2 bases from J, with 14 bases between. The CDR3: CASSAGNRLNTGELFF. The CDR3 coding sequence is TGTGCCAGCAGCGCCGGGAACAGATTAAACACCGGGGAGCTGTTTTTT.

V is TRBV24-1 and J is TRBJ1-2, with 7 bases identical to TRBD1. The CDR3 totals 14 residues. After removal of 0 bases from V and 3 bases from J, the junction contained 0 bases not matched to a gene. CDR1 is KGHDR and CDR2 is SFDVKD in the germline V gene. The CDR3 region is CATSDLDRDYGYTF. For the CDR3, the DNA is TGTGCCACCAGTGATTTGGACAGGGACTATGGCTACACCTTC.

The rearrangement links TRBV4-3 to TRBJ1-3; 10 bases are a match to TRBD1. Per germline, CDR1 LGHNA and CDR2 YSLEER. The V segment lost 0 bases and the J segment 6 bases; nucleotides outside the gene matches: 20. The CDR3 totals 21 residues. As DNA, the CDR3 is TGCGCCAGCAGCCAAGATGGAAGAGGATATGGGGGACAGGGGCGCATAAACACCATATATTTT. It codes for CASSQDGRGYGGQGRINTIYF.

Points on this clone: One junction end does not reproduce the germline sequence, and a read error may be involved. The rearrangement links TRBV4-2 to TRBJ1-1, with a possible D match to TRBD1 (5 bases). The V gene's germline CDR1 is LGHNA and CDR2 YNFKEQ. The CDR3 sequence is 13 residues long. CDR3 sequence reads: CASSQDGKGQVPF. The CDR3 DNA sequence: TGTGCCAGCAGCCAAGATGGTAAGGGGCAAGTTCCATTT.

The genes are TRBV11-2 and TRBJ1-1; 7 bases line up with TRBD1. V was clipped by 5 bases and J by 0 bases; unmatched bases: 3. The CDR3 spans 14 residues. Germline V gene sequence: CDR1 SGHAT, CDR2 FQNNGV. In nucleotides, the CDR3 is TGTGCCAGCAGCCAGGGACAGCTGAACACTGAAGCTTTCTTT. It is translated as CASSQGQLNTEAFF.

The genes are TRBV20-1 and TRBJ2-7; possible D gene TRBD1, 5 bases. Germline values: CDR1 DFQATT, CDR2 SNEGSKA (reference sequence). Trimming took off 6 bases at V and 3 bases at J, with 9 bases between the two ends. This CDR3 is 11 amino acids long. This chain's CDR3 is CSAQGRYEQYF. The CDR3 DNA reads as TGCAGTGCGCAGGGCCGCTACGAGCAGTACTTC.

V and J are TRBV4-1 and TRBJ1-2, with D perhaps TRBD1 (6 bases). The CDR3 is 15 amino acids. Germline V CDR1 and CDR2: MGHRA, YSYEKL. Trimming pared 0 bases from V and 7 bases from J, leaving 15 bases between. The CDR3 DNA reads TGCGCCAGCAGCCAAGAAACAGGGAGCCTGGGTGGCTACACCTTC. This sequence encodes CASSQETGSLGGYTF.

The CDR3 DNA follows: TGTGCCATCAGTGAGTCAGCGGTAGAGGGCTACACCTTC. This sequence encodes CAISESAVEGYTF. The rearrangement links TRBV10-3 to TRBJ1-2; D gene ambiguous. The CDR3 runs 13 residues. In germline, CDR1 is ENHRY, CDR2 SYGVKD. Trimming took off 0 bases at V and 8 bases at J, with 10 bases between the two ends.

J is TRBJ1-1 and V is TRBV29-1; 8 bases agree with TRBD1. CDR1 is SQVTM and CDR2 is ANQGSEA in the germline V gene. The junction had 10 bases not matched to a gene; V was cut back by 0 bases and J by 4 bases. The CDR3 is 16 amino acids. The CDR3 region has the DNA TGCAGCGTTGAAGAGACGGCAGGGGGCGCGGTCACTGAAGCTTTCTTT. This gives the protein CSVEETAGGAVTEAFF. Full variable domain (remainder filled in from reference TRBV29-1 and TRBJ1-1): SAVISQKPSRDICQRGTSLTIQCQVDSQVTMMFWYRQQPGQSLTLIATANQGSEATYESGFVIDKFPISRPNLTFSTLTVSNMSPEDSSIYLCSVEETAGGAVTEAFFGQGTRLTVV.

J is TRBJ1-1 and V is TRBV3-1 (or the pseudogene TRBV3-2); TRBD1 is a possible D gene (6 bases). CDR1 and CDR2 (germline): LGHDT, YNNKEL (reference sequence). V shed 5 bases and J shed 5 bases, with 12 bases lying between them. The CDR3 contains 13 residues. The CDR3, as DNA: TGTGCCAGCAGCAGTACAGGGTTAACTGAAGCTTTCTTT. It specifies CASSSTGLTEAFF.

V is TRBV3-1 (or the pseudogene TRBV3-2) and J is TRBJ2-7; 7 nucleotides agree with TRBD1. The CDR3 sequence is 15 residues long. Per the germline V gene, CDR1 is LGHDT and CDR2 is YNNKEL (reference sequence). J gave up 3 bases and V 2 bases, and 7 bases lay outside the gene matches. CDR3 sequence reads: CASSQSPGQIYEQYF. The CDR3 DNA reads TGTGCCAGCAGCCAATCCCCGGGACAGATCTACGAGCAGTACTTC.

V and J are TRBV24-1 and TRBJ2-5; 13 positions match TRBD2. Germline assignment: CDR1 KGHDR and CDR2 SFDVKD. Trimming at V came to 4 bases and at J to 2 bases, leaving 6 bases not matched to a gene. The CDR3 has 17 residues. CDR3 DNA: TGTGCCACCAGTGACCCGGGACTAGCGGGGTCACAAGAGACCCAGTACTTC. It yields the protein CATSDPGLAGSQETQYF.